This TCR beta chain was captured by sequencing in a study of regulatory T cells in long-lasting Graves disease. This clonotype has a handful of counts. Relying on iRepertoire HTBI primers and Arm-PCR of CDR3 regions, the team built TCR beta libraries. TCRdb reanalysed the multiplex PCR reads using MiXCR and keeps one entry per CDR3 protein. Of about 530,000 distinct CDR3 sequences in the sample, about 16% are singletons; the top ten hold 25%. Time point reported: newly diagnosed GD, antithyroid drugs for less than 3 months. RNA extracted from PBMCs served as the sequencing template. By American Thyroid Association guidelines, Graves' disease was diagnosed in the cohort. Nine milliliters of peripheral blood were taken and placed in EDTA tubes. V lost 3 bases and J 5 bases, leaving 13 bases between the germline ends. This CDR3 is built from 14 residues. Germline V gene sequence: CDR1 MGHRA, CDR2 YSYEKL.

These data were also reused for a study on T cells in Graves' hyperthyroidism and ophthalmopathy. This second report adds: Patients showing uncontrolled infection, other autoimmune disease, pregnancy or lactation were ineligible. A first-round RT-PCR of the TCR CDR3 used the HTBI primer set.

The chain joins TRBV4-1 to TRBJ1-1; weak D call: TRBD1 (6 bases). This sequence originates from a woman aged 40 to 65 with Graves disease. The sequencing here drew on peripheral blood mononuclear cells (PBMCs), taken at new diagnosis, from a patient treated with antithyroid drugs. The CDR3: CASSQAGVGTEAFF. CDR3 DNA: TGCGCCAGCAGCCAGGCAGGGGTCGGAACTGAAGCTTTCTTT.